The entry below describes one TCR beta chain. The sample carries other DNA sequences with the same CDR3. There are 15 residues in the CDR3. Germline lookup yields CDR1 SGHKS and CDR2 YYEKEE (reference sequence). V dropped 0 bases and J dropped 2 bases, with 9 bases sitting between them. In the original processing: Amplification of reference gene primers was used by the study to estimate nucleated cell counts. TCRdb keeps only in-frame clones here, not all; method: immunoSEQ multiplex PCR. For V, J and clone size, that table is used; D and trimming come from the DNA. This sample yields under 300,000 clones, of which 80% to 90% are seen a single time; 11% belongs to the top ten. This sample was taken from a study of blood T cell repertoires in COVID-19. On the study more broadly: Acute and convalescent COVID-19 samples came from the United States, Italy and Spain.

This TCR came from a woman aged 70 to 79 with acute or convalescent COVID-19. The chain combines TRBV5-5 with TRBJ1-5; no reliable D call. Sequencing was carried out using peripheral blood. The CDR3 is CASSLVAGGNQPQHF. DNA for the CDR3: TGTGCCAGCAGCTTGGTTGCGGGAGGCAATCAGCCCCAGCATTTT.